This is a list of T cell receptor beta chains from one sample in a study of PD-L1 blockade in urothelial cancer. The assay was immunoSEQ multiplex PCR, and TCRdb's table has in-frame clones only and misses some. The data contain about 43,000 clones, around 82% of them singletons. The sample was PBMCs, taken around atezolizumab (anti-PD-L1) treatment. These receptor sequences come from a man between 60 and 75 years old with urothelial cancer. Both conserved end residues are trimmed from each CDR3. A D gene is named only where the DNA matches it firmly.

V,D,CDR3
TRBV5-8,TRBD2,ASSSSGRARDEQF
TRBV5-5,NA,ASSLWQTEAF
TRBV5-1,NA,ASSLETGSAYNEQF
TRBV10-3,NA,AISPTELSNQPQH
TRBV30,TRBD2,AWSKFSADSGKAPYD
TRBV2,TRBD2,ASYPGTKNTGELF
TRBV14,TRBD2,ASSPHSGISYNEQF
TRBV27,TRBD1,ASSPQGAVGYT
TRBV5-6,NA,ASSFPRAREKLF
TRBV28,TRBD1,ASITGGAGSSPLH
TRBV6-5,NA,ASSLDRYQPQH
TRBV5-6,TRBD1,ASSTTSNRGHYEQY
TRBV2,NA,ASSELSSYNSPLH
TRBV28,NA,ASSLSGVGSVYGYT
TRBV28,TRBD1,ASSPQGMGQETQY
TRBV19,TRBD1,ASSSQGALLRDEQY
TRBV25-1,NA,ASSESKGQNTGELF
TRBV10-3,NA,AISEPTVNYGYT
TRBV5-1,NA,ASSFWATASGNTIY
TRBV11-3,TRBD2,ASSPGTSGEQF
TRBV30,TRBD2,AQVSGRAGYNEQF
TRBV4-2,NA,ASSQDVGHGGYT
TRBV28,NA,ASSLGTTNYGYT
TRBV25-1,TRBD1,ASTNPGQEGFQPQH
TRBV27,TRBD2,ASSVGLAGARETQY
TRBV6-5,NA,ASRRQLVYIQY
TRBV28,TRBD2,ASTPRGRAGDTQY
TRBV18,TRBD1,ASGLGTGHADTQY
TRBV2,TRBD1,ASSGRTGRNEQF
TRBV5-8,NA,ASSLVANTEAF
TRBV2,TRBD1,ASSEGQGANQPQH
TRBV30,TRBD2,AWSPGPGGIQY
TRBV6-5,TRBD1,ASSGPTGNYGYT
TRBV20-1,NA,SAMGYETQY
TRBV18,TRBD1,ASSSGQGAFGYT
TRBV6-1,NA,ALRGRGNTGELF
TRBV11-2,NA,ASSLGGTEQY
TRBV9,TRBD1,ASSAGGSGANVLT
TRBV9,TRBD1,ASSVNFRTGVLNEQF